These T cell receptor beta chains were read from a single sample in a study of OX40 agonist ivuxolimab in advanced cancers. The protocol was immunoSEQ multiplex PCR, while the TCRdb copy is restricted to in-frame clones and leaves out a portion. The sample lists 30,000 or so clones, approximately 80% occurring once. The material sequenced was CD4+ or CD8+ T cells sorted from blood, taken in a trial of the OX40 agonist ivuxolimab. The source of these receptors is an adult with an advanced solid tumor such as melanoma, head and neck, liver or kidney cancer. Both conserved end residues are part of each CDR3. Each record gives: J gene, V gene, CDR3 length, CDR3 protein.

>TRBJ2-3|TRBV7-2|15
CASSAGTASTDTQYF
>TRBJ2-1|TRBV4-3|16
CASSQETGGSYNEQFF
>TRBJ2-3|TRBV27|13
CASSLGRGSTQYF
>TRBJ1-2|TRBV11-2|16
CASSDTLDTTDLGYTF
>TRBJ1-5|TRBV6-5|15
CASNIRGRGNQPQHF
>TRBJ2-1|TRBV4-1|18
CASSPRDSGIPPYNEQFF
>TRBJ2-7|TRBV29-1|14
CSVRGGQDSYEQYF
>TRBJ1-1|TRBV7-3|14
CASSLGGLGTEAFF
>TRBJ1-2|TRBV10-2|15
CASSESPRVAYGYTF
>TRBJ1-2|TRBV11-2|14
CASSPEMGTYGYTF
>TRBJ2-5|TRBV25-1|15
CASSESGLAGETQYF
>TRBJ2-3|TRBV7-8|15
CASSLVGGAVDTQYF
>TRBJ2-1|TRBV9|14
CASSDGVSYNEQFF
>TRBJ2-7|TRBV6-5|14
CASNLGGQGSEQYF
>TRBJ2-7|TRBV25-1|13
CASSDFGSYEQYF
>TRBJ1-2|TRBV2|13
CASRAGADYGYTF